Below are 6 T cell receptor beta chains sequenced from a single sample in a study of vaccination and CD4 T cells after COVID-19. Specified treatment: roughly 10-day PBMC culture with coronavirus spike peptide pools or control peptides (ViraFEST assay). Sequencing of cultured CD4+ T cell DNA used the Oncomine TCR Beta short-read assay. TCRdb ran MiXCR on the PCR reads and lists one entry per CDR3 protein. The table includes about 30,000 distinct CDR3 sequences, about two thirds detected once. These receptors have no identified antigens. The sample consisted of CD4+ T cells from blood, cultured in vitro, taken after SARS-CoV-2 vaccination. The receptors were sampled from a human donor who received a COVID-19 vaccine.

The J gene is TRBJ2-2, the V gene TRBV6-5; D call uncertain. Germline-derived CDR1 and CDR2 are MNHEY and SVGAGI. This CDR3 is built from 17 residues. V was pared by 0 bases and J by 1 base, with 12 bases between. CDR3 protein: CASSYSGISENTGELFF. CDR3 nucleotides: TGTGCCAGCAGTTACTCGGGTATTTCGGAGAACACCGGGGAGCTGTTTTTT.

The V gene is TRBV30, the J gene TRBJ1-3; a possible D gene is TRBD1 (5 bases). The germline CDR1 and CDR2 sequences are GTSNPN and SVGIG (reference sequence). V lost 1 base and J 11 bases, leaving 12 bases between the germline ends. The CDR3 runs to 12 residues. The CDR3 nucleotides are TGTGCCTGGAGTGAAGGGGCGCAGGCCATATATTTT. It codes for CAWSEGAQAIYF.

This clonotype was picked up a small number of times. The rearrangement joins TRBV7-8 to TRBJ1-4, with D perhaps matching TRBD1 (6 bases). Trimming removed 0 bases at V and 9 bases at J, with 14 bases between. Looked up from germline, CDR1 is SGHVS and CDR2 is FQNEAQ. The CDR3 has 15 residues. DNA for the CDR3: TGTGCCAGCAGCTTAGCTGGGACAAAAAGGAAAAAACTGTTTTTT. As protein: CASSLAGTKRKKLFF. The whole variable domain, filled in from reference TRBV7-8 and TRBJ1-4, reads GAGVSQSPRYKVAKRGQDVALRCDPISGHVSLFWYQQALGQGPEFLTYFQNEAQLDKSGLPSDRFFAERPEGSVSTLKIQRTQQEDSAVYLCASSLAGTKRKKLFFGSGTQLSVL.

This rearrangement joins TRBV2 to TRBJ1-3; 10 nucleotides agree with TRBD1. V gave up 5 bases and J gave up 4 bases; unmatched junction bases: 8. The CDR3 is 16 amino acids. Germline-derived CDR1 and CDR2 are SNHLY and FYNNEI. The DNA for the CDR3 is TGTGCCAGCAGTAGACCGGGACAGGGGACGGGAAACACCATATATTTT. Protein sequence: CASSRPGQGTGNTIYF.

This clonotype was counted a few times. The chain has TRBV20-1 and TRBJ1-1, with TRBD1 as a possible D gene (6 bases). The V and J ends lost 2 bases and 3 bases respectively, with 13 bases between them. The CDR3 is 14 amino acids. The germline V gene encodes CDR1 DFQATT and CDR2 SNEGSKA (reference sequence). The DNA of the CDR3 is TGCAGTGCTAGAAACAGGGCAATGGACACTGAAGCTTTCTTT. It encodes CSARNRAMDTEAFF.

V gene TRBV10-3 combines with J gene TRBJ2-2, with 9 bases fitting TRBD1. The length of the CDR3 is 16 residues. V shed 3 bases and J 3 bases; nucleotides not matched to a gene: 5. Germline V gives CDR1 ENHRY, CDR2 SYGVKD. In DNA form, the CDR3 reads TGTGCCATCAGTGAAGGGACAGGGAGAGACACCGGGGAGCTGTTTTTT. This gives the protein CAISEGTGRDTGELFF.